The present T cell receptor (beta chain) was sequenced within a study of OX40 agonist ivuxolimab in advanced cancers. The CDR3 is 17 residues long. Germline-derived CDR1 and CDR2 are MNHNS and SASEGT. The V gene lost 3 bases and the J gene lost 4 bases, with 18 bases spanning the gap. Measured with immunoSEQ multiplex PCR; TCRdb has only the in-frame clones, and not every one. The table lists tens of thousands of clones, about nine tenths of them singletons. The genes are TRBV6-1 and TRBJ1-4, with D possibly being TRBD1 (5 bases). This receptor was taken from an adult with an advanced solid tumor such as melanoma, head and neck, liver or kidney cancer. This specimen was CD4+ or CD8+ T cells sorted from blood, taken in a trial of the OX40 agonist ivuxolimab. Here the CDR3 reads CASSDALGGTNNEKLFF. CDR3 nucleotides: TGTGCCAGCAGTGACGCACTCGGGGGGACTAATAATGAAAAACTGTTTTTT.